This TCR beta chain derives from a study of T cells expressing NK-cell markers. Across the study: Most of the eight sequenced donors were HCMV-seropositive; one was seronegative. Overall study findings and caveats: Dominant NKG2C+ clonotypes accounted for roughly 1.0-8% of CD8+ T cells in about six donors. There were a handful of donors in whom these clonotypes also led the CD3+CD56-NKG2C+ fraction.

This CDR3 has 13 amino acids. Per germline, CDR1 MNHNS and CDR2 SASEGT. It was by 5'RACE template switching with UMIs that TCR beta cDNA was made. TCRdb reprocessed the 5' RACE reads and reports one entry per CDR3 protein, with no DNA. The sample includes 250,000 to 300,000 distinct CDR3 sequences. Concerning this clonotype: Antigen: not known.

This receptor was obtained from a woman between 18 and 70 years old in good health. V is TRBV6-1 and J is TRBJ2-3; TCRdb lists TRBD1, though no DNA is available to test this call. The sequenced sample consisted of blood T cells: a sorted CD56 or NKG2C T cell subset, CD4+ or CD8+ T cells, or bulk PBMC T cells (not recorded which). This CDR3 reads CASRLHRLDTQYF.